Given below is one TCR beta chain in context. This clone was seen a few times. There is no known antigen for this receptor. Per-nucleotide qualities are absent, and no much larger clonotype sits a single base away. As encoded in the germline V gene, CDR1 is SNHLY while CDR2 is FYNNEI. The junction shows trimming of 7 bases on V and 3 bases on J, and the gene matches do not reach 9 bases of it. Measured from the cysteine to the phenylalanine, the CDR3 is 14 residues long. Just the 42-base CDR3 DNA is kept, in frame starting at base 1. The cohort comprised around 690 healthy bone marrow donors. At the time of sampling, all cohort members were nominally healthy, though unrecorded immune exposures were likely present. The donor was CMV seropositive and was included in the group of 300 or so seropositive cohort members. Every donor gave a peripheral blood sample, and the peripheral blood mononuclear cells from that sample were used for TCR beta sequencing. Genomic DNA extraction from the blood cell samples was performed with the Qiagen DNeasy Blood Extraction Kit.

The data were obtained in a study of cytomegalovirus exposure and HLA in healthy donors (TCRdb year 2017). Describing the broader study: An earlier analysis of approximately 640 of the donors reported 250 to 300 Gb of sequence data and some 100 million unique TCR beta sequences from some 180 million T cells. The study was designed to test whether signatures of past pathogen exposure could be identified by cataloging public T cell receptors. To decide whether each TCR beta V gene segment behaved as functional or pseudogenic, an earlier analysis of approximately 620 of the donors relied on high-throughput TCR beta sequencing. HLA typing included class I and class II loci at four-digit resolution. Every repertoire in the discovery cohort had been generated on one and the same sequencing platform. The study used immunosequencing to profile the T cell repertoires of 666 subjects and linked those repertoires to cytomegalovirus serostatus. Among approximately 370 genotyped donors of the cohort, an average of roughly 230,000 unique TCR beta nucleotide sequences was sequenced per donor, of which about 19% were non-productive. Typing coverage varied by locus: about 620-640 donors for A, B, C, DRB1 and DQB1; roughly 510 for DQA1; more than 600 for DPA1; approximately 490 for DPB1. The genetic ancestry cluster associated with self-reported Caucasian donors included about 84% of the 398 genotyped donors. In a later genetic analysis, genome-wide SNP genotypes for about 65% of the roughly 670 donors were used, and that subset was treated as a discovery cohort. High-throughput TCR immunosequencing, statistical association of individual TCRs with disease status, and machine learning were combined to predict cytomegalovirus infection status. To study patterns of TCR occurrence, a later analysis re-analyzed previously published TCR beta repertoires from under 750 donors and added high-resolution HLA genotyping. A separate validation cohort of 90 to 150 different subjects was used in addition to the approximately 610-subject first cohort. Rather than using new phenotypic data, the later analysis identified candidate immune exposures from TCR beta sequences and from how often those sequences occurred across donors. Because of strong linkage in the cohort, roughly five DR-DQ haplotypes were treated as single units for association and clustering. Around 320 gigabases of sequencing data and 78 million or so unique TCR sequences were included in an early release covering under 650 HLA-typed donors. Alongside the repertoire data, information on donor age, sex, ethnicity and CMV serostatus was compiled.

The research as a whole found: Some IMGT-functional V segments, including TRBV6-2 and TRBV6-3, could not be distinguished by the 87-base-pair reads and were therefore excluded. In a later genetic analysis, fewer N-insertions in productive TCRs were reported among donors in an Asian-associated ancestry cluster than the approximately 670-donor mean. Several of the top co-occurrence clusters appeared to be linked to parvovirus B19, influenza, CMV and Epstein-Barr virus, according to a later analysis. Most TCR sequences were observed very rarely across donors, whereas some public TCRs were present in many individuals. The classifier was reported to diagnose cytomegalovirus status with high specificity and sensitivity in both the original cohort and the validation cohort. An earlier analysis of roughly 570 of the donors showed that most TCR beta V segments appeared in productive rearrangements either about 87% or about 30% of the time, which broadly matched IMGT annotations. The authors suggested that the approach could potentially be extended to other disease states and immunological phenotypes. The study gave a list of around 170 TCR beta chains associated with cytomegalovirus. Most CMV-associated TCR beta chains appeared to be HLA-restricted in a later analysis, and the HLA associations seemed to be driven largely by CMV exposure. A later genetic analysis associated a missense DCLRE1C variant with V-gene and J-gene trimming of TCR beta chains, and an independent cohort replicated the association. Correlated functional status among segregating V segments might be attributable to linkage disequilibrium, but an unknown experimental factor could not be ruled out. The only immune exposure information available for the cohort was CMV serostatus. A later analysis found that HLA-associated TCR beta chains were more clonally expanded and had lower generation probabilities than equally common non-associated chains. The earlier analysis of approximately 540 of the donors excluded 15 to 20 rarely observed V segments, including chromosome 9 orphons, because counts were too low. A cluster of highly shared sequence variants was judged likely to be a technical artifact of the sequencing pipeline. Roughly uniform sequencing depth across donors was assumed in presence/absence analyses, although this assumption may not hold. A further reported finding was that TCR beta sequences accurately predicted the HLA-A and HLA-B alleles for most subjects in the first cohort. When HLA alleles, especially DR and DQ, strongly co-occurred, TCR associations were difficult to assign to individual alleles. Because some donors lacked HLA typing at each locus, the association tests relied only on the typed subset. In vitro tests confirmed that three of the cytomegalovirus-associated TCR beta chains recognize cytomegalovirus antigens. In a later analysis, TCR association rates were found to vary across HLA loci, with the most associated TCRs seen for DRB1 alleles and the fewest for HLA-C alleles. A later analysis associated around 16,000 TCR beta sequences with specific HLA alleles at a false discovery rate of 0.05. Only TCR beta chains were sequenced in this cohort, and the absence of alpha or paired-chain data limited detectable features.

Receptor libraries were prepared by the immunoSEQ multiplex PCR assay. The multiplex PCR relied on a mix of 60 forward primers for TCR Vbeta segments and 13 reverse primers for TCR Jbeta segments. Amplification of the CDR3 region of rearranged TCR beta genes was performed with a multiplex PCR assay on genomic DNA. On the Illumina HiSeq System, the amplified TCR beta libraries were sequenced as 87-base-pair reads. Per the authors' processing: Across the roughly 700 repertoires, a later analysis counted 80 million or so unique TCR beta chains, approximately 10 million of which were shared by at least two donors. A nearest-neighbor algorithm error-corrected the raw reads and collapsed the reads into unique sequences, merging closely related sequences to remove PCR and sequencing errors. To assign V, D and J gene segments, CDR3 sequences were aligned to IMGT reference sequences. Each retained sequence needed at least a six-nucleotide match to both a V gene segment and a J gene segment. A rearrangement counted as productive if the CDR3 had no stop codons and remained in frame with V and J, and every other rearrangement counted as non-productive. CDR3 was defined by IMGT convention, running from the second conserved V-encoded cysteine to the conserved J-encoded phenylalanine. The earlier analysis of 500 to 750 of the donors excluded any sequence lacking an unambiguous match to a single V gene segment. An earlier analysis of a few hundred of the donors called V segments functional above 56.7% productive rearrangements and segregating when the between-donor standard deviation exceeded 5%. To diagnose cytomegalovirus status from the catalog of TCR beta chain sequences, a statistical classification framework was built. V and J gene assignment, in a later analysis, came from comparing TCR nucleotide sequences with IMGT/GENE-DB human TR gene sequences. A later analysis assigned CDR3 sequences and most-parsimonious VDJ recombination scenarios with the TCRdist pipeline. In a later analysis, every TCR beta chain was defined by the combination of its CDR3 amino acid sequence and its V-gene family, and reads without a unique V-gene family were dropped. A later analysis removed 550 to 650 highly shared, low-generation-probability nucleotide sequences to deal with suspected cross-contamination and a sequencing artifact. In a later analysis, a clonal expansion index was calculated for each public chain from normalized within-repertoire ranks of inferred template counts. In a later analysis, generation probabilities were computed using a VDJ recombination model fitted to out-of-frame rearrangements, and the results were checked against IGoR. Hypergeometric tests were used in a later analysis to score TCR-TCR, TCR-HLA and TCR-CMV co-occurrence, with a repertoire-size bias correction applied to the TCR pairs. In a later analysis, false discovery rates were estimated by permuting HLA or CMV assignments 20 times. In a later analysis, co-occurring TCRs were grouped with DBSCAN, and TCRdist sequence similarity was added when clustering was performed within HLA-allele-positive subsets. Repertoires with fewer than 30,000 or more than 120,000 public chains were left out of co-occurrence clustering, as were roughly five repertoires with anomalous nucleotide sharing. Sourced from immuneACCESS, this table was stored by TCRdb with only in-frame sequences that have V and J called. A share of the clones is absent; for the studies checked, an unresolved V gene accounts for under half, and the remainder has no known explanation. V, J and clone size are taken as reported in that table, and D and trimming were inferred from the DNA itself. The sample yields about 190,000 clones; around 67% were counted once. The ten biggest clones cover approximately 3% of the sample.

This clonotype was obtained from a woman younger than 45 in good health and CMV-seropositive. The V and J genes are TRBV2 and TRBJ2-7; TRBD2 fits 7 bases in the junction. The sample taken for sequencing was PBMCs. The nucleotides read TGTGCCAGCACCCAGTGGGAGGGAATCTACGAGCAGTACTTC. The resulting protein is CASTQWEGIYEQYF.